This T cell receptor (beta chain) was recorded in a study of T and B cells in COVID-19 patients. Study at large: Peripheral blood came from COVID-19 patients with active infection or after recovery. Recovered patients mostly had mild to moderate COVID-19 managed as outpatients.

Study-level findings and limits: Patients with COVID-19 reportedly showed strongly skewed T cell receptor beta variable and joining gene usage. Exclusive to the recovered cohort were thousands of TCR clusters, some 30 of them with low generation probability.

TRB was amplified from around 250-500 ng of blood genomic DNA. The germline V gene encodes CDR1 SGHRS and CDR2 YFSETQ. This CDR3 is built from 14 residues. The J segment lost 8 bases and the V segment lost 2 bases, leaving 5 bases of the junction unmatched. TRB rearrangements were amplified by multiplex PCR with BIOMED2 TRB-A/B primers. TCRdb redid the calling of the multiplex PCR reads with MiXCR, one entry per CDR3 protein. The top ten hold approximately 2.2% of the sample, which has 20,000 to 25,000 distinct CDR3 sequences, around 30% seen once. On this clonotype itself: The antigen is undetermined.

The specimen was blood. This TCR was recovered from a human donor who had recovered from COVID-19. This chain connects TRBV5-1 to TRBJ1-4; TRBD1 agrees at 8 bases. CDR3 region: CASSFQGAQEKLFF. DNA for the CDR3: TGCGCCAGCAGCTTCCAGGGGGCGCAAGAAAAACTGTTTTTT.